A selection of T cell receptor beta chains follows, all from one sample in a study of T-cell reconstitution after alpha-beta-depleted transplantation in children. TCRdb independently ran MiXCR on the PCR reads; one entry per CDR3 protein. The table shows some 150,000 distinct CDR3 sequences, with 8.5% to 10% occurring only once. The sequencing here drew on PBMCs, mostly from graft donor cells, taken 180 days after TCRalphabeta/CD19-depleted stem cell transplant. The receptors were gathered from a female patient aged 2-15 years who had a stem cell transplant for congenital amegakaryocytic thrombocytopenia, so the T cells may come from the graft donor. Each CDR3 is given with its conserved first and last residue. Each record gives: J gene, V gene, CDR3 protein.

TRBJ1-4	TRBV12-3/TRBV12-4	CASSPRNEKLFF
TRBJ2-1	TRBV29-1	CSVDGVASGSIDEQFF
TRBJ1-2	TRBV20-1	CSVTARLEEYRKANYGYTF
TRBJ1-1	TRBV5-6	CASTLHAFRTEAFF
TRBJ2-1	TRBV9	CASSGPGTRVQFF
TRBJ1-2	TRBV5-1	CASSWTPGTKVVGYTF
TRBJ1-5	TRBV3-1	CASSPTAVSNQPQHF
TRBJ2-7	TRBV7-9	CASSFLTGGSYEQYF
TRBJ2-3	TRBV20-1	CSARVGGSADTQYF
TRBJ2-6	TRBV4-3	CASSLHGSGANVLTF
TRBJ1-5	TRBV28	CASSLDWNQPQHF
TRBJ2-4	TRBV12-3/TRBV12-4	CASSLALDLAKNIQYF
TRBJ2-1	TRBV5-1	CASLARLDGMGEQFF
TRBJ2-5	TRBV7-9	CASSLTGRKTQYF
TRBJ2-2	TRBV5-5	CASSLVLRTGELFF
TRBJ1-3	TRBV12-3/TRBV12-4	CASSLATGGLDTIYF
TRBJ2-7	TRBV5-1	CASSLLGSYEQYF
TRBJ2-7	TRBV5-5	CASSLTPGQGTYEQYF
TRBJ2-2	TRBV12-3/TRBV12-4	CASSLGAVVGTGELFF
TRBJ2-1	TRBV3-1	CASSPSGGDNEQFF